The rows below give T cell receptor beta chains drawn from one sample of a study of blood T cell repertoires in COVID-19. The protocol was immunoSEQ multiplex PCR, while the TCRdb copy is restricted to in-frame clones and leaves out a portion. The sample lists about 290,000 clones, about nine tenths seen once, with about 0.94% in the top ten. The sample consisted of peripheral blood. The origin of the receptors is a middle-aged woman who had recovered from COVID-19. Each CDR3 is given with its conserved first and last residue. D genes are given only for firm matches. The size entry is marked missing in some rows and otherwise reads once, few, many or a size class.

d_call j_call v_call clone_size cdr3_nt cdr3_aa
TRBD1 TRBJ2-7 TRBV30 NA TGTGCCTGGAGTGGCGGACAGGGAGGCCCGGGGGACTTC CAWSGGQGGPGDF
NA TRBJ2-2 TRBV7-6 NA TGTGCCAGCAGCTTGAGTGGCACCGGGGAGCTGTTTTTT CASSLSGTGELFF
TRBD2 TRBJ2-1 TRBV6-1 NA TGTGCCAGCAGTGATGCGGCGGGAGAGTACAATGAGCAGTTCTTC CASSDAAGEYNEQFF
TRBD2 TRBJ2-2 TRBV27 NA TGTGCCAGCAGTTTGTCTAGCGGGATGTTCGGGGAGCTGTTTTTT CASSLSSGMFGELFF
TRBD1 TRBJ2-2 TRBV6-5 NA TGTGCCAGCAGTTCAGGGGGAGATACCGGGGAGCTGTTTTTT CASSSGGDTGELFF
TRBD2 TRBJ2-1 TRBV9 NA TGTGCCAGCAGCGGGGGACTAGGGGAATACAATGAGCAGTTCTTC CASSGGLGEYNEQFF
TRBD1 TRBJ1-4 TRBV4-1 NA TGCGCCAGCAGCCTTCGGGGGACAGGGATCTCAACTAATGAAAAACTGTTTTTT CASSLRGTGISTNEKLFF
TRBD1 TRBJ1-1 TRBV5-8 NA TGTGCCAGCCCAAACTCCGGGACAGGGGTGTCGAACACTGAAGCTTTCTTT CASPNSGTGVSNTEAFF
TRBD2 TRBJ2-1 TRBV7-3 NA TGTGCCAGCAGCCCTAGCGGGAGGGCCACGGGTGAGCAGTTCTTC CASSPSGRATGEQFF
TRBD1 TRBJ1-6 TRBV6-6 NA TGTGCCAGCAGCCCGGGACAGAGCTATCTAAATTCACCCCTCCACTTT CASSPGQSYLNSPLHF
TRBD1 TRBJ2-2 TRBV9 once TGTGCCAGCAGCCCTAGACAGGGATACACCGGGGAGCTGTTTTTT CASSPRQGYTGELFF
TRBD2 TRBJ2-1 TRBV4-2 NA TGTGCCAGCAGCCAAGACGGGGACTTCGCTAGCGGGGAGTCCTACAATGAGCAGTTCTTC CASSQDGDFASGESYNEQFF
TRBD2 TRBJ2-1 TRBV7-8 NA TGTGCCAGCAGCGGGCCGGGGGGGTCCTACAATGAGCAGTTCTTC CASSGPGGSYNEQFF
TRBD1 TRBJ1-1 TRBV2 once TGTGCCAGCAGTAGATCCGGGACAGGGGGCACTGAAGCTTTCTTT CASSRSGTGGTEAFF
TRBD1 TRBJ1-6 TRBV2 NA TGTGCCAGCAGTGACCTGGGACAGGGGAACTCACCCCTCCACTTT CASSDLGQGNSPLHF
NA TRBJ1-1 TRBV30 NA TGTGCCTGGGCCAGGGGCAACACTGAAGCTTTCTTT CAWARGNTEAFF
NA TRBJ2-1 TRBV18 once TGTGCCAGCTTCCCGGCGGCTAGCTCCTACAATGAGCAGTTCTTC CASFPAASSYNEQFF
NA TRBJ2-1 TRBV19 NA TGTGCCAGTAATAAAGGGCCGGGAGATGGCGACTACAATGAGCAGTTCTTC CASNKGPGDGDYNEQFF
NA TRBJ2-5 TRBV11-3 NA TGTGCCAGCAGCTCCCTTGAGACCCAGTACTTC CASSSLETQYF
TRBD2 TRBJ2-1 TRBV27 NA TGTGCCAGCAGTTTATATCTAGCGGGAGGGCCCAGTGAGCAGTTCTTC CASSLYLAGGPSEQFF